A selection of T cell receptor beta chains follows, all from one sample in a study of shared clonotypes between healthy human individuals. Generated by immunoSEQ multiplex PCR, the TCRdb table keeps only in-frame clones and is missing some. Among around 700,000 clones listed, 72% were seen once. Sequencing was performed on memory CD4+ T cells sorted from blood. The receptors come from a woman aged 30 to 39 in good health. CDR3s include the opening cysteine and the closing phenylalanine or tryptophan. A D gene is named only where the DNA matches it firmly. The size of a clone is reported for some rows only, either as once, few or many, or as a class for expanded clones.

clone_size: .; d_call: TRBD2; v_call: TRBV5-1; j_call: TRBJ2-3; cdr3_nt: TGCGCCAGCAGCTTGGCCGCGGGGGGAAGCACAGATACGCAGTATTTT; cdr3_aa: CASSLAAGGSTDTQYF
clone_size: .; d_call: .; v_call: TRBV6-5; j_call: TRBJ2-7; cdr3_nt: TGTGCCAGCTGCGCCCGACCGCACGAGCAGTACTTC; cdr3_aa: CASCARPHEQYF
clone_size: .; d_call: .; v_call: TRBV18; j_call: TRBJ2-7; cdr3_nt: TGTGCCAGCTCGCGGGACAGCCTCTCCTACGAGCAGTACTTC; cdr3_aa: CASSRDSLSYEQYF
clone_size: .; d_call: .; v_call: TRBV6-6; j_call: TRBJ1-1; cdr3_nt: TGTGCCAGCCACACCTCGGTGGACGGGGGGTACACTGAAGCTTTCTTT; cdr3_aa: CASHTSVDGGYTEAFF
clone_size: .; d_call: .; v_call: TRBV2; j_call: TRBJ1-3; cdr3_nt: TGTGCCAGCAGCGGATACGGATACTCTGGAAACACCATATATTTT; cdr3_aa: CASSGYGYSGNTIYF
clone_size: .; d_call: .; v_call: TRBV28; j_call: TRBJ1-2; cdr3_nt: TGTGCCAGCACCCCCGCGGGGAGAAGTGGCTACACCTTC; cdr3_aa: CASTPAGRSGYTF
clone_size: .; d_call: TRBD1; v_call: TRBV28; j_call: TRBJ1-3; cdr3_nt: TGTGCCAGCAGTAATACAGGGGTTGGAAACACCATATATTTT; cdr3_aa: CASSNTGVGNTIYF
clone_size: .; d_call: TRBD2; v_call: TRBV25-1; j_call: TRBJ2-1; cdr3_nt: TGTGCCAGCAGGGGAGCGGGAGGGCTAAGCTCCTACAATGAGCAGTTCTTC; cdr3_aa: CASRGAGGLSSYNEQFF
clone_size: few; d_call: .; v_call: TRBV29-1; j_call: TRBJ1-2; cdr3_nt: TGCAGCGTTGCAGTGAGAGGGATTAATGGCTACACCTTC; cdr3_aa: CSVAVRGINGYTF
clone_size: many; d_call: .; v_call: TRBV2; j_call: TRBJ1-4; cdr3_nt: TGTGCCAGCTCTTTTTCGACGATTAATGAAAAACTGTTTTTT; cdr3_aa: CASSFSTINEKLFF
clone_size: .; d_call: TRBD1; v_call: TRBV7-9; j_call: TRBJ1-4; cdr3_nt: TGTGCCAGCAGCTTACGACAGGGGTCTAATGAAAAACTGTTTTTT; cdr3_aa: CASSLRQGSNEKLFF